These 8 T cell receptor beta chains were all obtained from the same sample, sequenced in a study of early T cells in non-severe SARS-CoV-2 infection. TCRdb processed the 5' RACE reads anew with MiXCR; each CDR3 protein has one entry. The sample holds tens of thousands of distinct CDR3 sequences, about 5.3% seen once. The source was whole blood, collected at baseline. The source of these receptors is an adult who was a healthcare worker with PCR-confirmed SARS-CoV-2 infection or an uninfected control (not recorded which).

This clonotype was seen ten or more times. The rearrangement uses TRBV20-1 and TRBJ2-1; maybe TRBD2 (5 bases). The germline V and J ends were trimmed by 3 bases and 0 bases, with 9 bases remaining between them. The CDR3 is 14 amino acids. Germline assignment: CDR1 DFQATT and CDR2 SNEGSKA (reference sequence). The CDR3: CSASGRVSYNEQFF. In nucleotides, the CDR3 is TGCAGTGCTAGTGGGCGGGTCTCCTACAATGAGCAGTTCTTC.

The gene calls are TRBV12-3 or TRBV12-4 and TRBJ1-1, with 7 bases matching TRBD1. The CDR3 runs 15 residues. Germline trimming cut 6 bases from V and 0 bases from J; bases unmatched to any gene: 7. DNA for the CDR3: TGTGCCAGCAGCCCCCGACAGGGACTGAACACTGAAGCTTTCTTT. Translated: CASSPRQGLNTEAFF.

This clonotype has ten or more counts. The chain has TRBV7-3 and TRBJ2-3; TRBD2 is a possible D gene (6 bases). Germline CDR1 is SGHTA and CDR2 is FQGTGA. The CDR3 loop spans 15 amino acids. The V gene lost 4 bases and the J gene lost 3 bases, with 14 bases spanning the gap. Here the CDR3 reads CASSSDLGGTDTQYF. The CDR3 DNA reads TGTGCCAGCAGCTCCGATCTGGGGGGTACAGATACGCAGTATTTT.

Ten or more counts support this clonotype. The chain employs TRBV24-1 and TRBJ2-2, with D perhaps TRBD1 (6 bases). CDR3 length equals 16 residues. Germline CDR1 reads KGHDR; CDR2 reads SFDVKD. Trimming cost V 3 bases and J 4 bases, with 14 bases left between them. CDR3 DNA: TGTGCCACCAGTGATCCAGGGGCACCAAGCACCGGGGAGCTGTTTTTT. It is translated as CATSDPGAPSTGELFF.

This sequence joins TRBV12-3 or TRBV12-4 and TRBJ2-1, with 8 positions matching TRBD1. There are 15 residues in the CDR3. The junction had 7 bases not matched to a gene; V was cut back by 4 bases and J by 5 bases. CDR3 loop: CASSSTGAYHNEQFF. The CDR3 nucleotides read TGTGCCAGCAGTTCGACAGGGGCCTATCACAATGAGCAGTTCTTC.

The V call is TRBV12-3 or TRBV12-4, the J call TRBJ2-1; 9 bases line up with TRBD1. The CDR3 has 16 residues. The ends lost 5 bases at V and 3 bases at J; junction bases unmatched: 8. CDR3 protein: CASSQGQGWNYNEQFF. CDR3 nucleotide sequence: TGTGCCAGCAGTCAAGGACAGGGGTGGAACTACAATGAGCAGTTCTTC.

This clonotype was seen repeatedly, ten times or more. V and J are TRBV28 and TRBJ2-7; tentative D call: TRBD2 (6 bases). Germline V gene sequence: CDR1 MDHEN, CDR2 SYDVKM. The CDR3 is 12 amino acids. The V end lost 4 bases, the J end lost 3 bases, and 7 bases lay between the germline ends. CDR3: CASSSGVYEQYF. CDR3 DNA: TGTGCCAGCAGTTCGGGAGTCTACGAGCAGTACTTC.

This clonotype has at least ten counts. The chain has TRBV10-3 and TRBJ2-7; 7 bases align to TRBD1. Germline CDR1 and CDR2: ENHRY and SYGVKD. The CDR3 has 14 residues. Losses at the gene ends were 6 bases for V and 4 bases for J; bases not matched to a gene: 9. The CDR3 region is CAIRTTDRAYEQYF. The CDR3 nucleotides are TGTGCCATCAGAACCACCGACAGGGCTTACGAGCAGTACTTC.